This T cell receptor (beta chain) is from a study of Ad26.COV2.S vaccination and SARS-CoV-2 variants. Overall study findings and caveats: Vaccine recipients posted higher spike-specific TCR breadth than their placebo counterparts.

Concerning this clone itself: Its antigen is as yet unknown.

The assay was immunoSEQ multiplex PCR, and TCRdb's table has in-frame clones only and misses some. The repertoire holds 400,000 or so clones, with more than 85% as singletons. The germline gives CDR1 PRHDT, CDR2 FYEKMQ (reference sequence). The CDR3 is made up of 16 amino acids. Trimming removed 5 bases at V and 5 bases at J, with 21 bases between. Documented treatment: around 19 received Ad26.COV2.S at low or high dose, single or two shots; 5 received placebo; per-sample allocation not given. Material that was analyzed had been drawn on day 63 after the first vaccine or placebo injection. This receptor was obtained from a person aged 18 to 65 who received the Ad26.COV2.S COVID-19 vaccine or a placebo. Sequencing used peripheral blood, obtained in a trial of Ad26.COV2.S vaccine versus placebo. This rearrangement joins TRBV13 to TRBJ1-2; maybe TRBD1 (6 bases). DNA of the CDR3: TGTGCCAGCAGCACCATCTGGGGTAGGGGGGAGTATGGCTACACCTTC. It yields the protein CASSTIWGRGEYGYTF.